This entry is about one T cell receptor (beta chain). Some clones are missing from TCRdb's copy, which holds only in-frame ones; the method was immunoSEQ multiplex PCR. Among around 290,000 clones, 75% to 90% were seen once, and the ten largest hold over 10%. The data originate from a study of blood T cell repertoires in COVID-19. Across the whole study: From T cells, B-cell-depleted T cells, or PBMCs came the material, which was cDNA or gDNA.

V was clipped by 8 bases and J by 2 bases, with 12 bases between them. The germline CDR1 and CDR2 sequences are SGHDN and FVKESK. The CDR3 is 13 residues long. The sample was peripheral blood. V is TRBV14 and J is TRBJ2-5, with D possibly being TRBD2 (6 bases). This TCR derives from a woman in her 70s with COVID-19, enrolled during active disease. CDR3: CASSLTSQETQYF. The CDR3 nucleotides are TGTGCCAGCTCCCTGACTAGTCAAGAGACCCAGTACTTC.